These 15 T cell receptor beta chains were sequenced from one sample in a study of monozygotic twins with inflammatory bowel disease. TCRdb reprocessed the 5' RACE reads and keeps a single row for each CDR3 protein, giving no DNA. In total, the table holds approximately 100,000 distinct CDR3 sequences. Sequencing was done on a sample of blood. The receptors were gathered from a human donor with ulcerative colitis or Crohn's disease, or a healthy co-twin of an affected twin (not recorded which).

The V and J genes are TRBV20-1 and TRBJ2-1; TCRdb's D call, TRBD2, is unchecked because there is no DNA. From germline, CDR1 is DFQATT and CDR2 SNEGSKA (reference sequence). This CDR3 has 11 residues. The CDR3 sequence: CIIDSHGEQFF.

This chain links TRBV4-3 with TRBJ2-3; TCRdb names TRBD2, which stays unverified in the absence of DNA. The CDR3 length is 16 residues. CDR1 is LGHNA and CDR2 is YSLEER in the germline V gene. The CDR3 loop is CASSQDTEVATDTQYF.

The CDR3 here is CASSFTPTGADTQYF. The rearrangement uses TRBV7-2 and TRBJ2-3; TCRdb's D gene call, TRBD1, goes unchecked for lack of DNA. The CDR3 totals 15 residues. The germline V gene has CDR1 SGHTA and CDR2 FQGNSA.

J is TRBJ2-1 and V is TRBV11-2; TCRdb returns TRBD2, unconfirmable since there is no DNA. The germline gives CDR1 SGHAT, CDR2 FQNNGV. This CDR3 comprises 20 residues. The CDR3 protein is CAISLGEWYGLAGVYNEQFF.

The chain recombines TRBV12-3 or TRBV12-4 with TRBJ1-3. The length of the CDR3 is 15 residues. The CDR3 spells CASSSDLVSGNTIYF.

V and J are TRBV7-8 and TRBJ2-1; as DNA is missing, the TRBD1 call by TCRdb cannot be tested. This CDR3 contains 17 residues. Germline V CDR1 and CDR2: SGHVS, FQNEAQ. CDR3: CASSLPRGVSNFNEQFF.

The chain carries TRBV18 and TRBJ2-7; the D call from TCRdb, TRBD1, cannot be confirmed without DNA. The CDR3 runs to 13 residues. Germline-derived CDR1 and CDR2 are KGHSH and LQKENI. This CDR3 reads CASSPTTGSEQYF.

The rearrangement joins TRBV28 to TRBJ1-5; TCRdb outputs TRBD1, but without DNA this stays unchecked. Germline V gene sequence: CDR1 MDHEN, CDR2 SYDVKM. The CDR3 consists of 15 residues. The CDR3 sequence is CASSSSGQGDQPQHF.

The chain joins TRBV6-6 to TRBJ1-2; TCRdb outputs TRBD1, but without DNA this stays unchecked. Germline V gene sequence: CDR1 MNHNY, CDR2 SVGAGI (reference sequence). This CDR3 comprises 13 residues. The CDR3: CASSTTGVYGYTF.

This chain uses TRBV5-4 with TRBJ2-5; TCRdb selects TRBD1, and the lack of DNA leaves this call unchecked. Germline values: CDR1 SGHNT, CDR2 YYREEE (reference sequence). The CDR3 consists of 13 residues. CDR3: CASSKGDGETQYF.

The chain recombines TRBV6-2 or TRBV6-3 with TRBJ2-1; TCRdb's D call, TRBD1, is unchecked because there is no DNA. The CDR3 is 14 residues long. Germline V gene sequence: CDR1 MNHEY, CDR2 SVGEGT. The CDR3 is CASSYGPGGNEQFF.

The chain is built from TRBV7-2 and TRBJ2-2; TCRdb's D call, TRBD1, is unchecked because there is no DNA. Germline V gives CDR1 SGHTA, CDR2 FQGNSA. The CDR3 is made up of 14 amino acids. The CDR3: CASILDRISGELFF.

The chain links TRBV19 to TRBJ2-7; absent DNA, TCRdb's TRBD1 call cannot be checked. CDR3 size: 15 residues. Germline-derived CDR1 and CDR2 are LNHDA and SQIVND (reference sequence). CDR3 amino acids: CASSTQSGTRNEQYF.

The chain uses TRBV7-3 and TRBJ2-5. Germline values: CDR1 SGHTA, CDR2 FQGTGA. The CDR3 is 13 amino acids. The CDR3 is CASSPRDQETQYF. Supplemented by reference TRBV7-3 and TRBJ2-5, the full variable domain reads GAGVSQTPSNKVTEKGKYVELRCDPISGHTALYWYRQSLGQGPEFLIYFQGTGAADDSGLPNDRFFAVRPEGSVSTLKIQRTERGDSAVYLCASSPRDQETQYFGPGTRLLVL.

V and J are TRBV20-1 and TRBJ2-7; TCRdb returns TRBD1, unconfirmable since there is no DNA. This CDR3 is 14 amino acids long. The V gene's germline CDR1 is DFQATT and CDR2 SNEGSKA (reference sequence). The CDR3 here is CSARNPNTGFEQYF.